This record looks at one TCR beta chain sequence and its context. Its cognate antigen is unknown. The source of the sample is a study of CD8 T cells in ankylosing spondylitis. Findings and caveats of the study: Both synovial fluid and blood in reactive arthritis had previously been reported to carry some motif variants. Within peripheral blood, clones linked to disease were CD8+ and relatively rare. Under 10 highly homologous variants formed a TCR beta motif that appeared characteristic of ankylosing spondylitis blood. Significant enrichment of disease-linked clones was reportedly seen in matched ankylosing spondylitis synovial fluid.

The TCR beta libraries were generated through quantitative 5'-RACE incorporating molecular barcodes. TCRdb processed the 5' RACE reads anew with MiXCR; each CDR3 protein has one entry. This table has roughly 90,000 distinct CDR3 sequences, roughly 9% appearing once. This CDR3 spans 14 amino acids. Germline CDR1 reads MNHEY; CDR2 reads SMNVEV (reference sequence). V lost 2 bases and J 3 bases, leaving 10 bases between the germline ends. J is TRBJ1-1 and V is TRBV27, with D possibly matching TRBD1 (6 bases). The clonotype originates from a male donor with ankylosing spondylitis. Material: blood, either unsorted or a sorted T cell fraction (not recorded which). The CDR3 coding sequence is TGTGCCAGCAGTTTACCCGGACAGTACACTGAAGCTTTCTTT. As protein: CASSLPGQYTEAFF.